One sample yielded the 7 T cell receptor beta chains listed below, sequenced in a study of cytomegalovirus exposure and HLA in healthy donors. This table comes from immunoSEQ multiplex PCR, and its TCRdb copy is limited to in-frame clones, with some not included. The sample holds 260,000 or so clones, just under 90% seen once. Sequencing was carried out using PBMCs. All receptors come from a man aged 18 to 29 in good health and CMV-seronegative.

The CDR3 nucleotides are TGTGCCAGCAAACTACAGGCAGGAGAATCACCCCTCCACTTT. Translation gives CASKLQAGESPLHF. V and J are TRBV6-1 and TRBJ1-6; a weak D match, TRBD1 (5 bases). This CDR3 is built from 14 residues. CDR1 and CDR2 from the germline V gene are MNHNS and SASEGT. V was pared by 7 bases and J by 10 bases, with 17 bases between.

This chain uses TRBV5-6 with TRBJ1-4, with TRBD1 matching 7 bases. The CDR3 loop spans 15 amino acids. J lost 8 bases, V lost 5 bases, and 12 bases had no gene match. CDR1 SGHDT and CDR2 YYEEEE come from the germline V gene. As DNA, the CDR3 is TGTGCCAGCAGTTCTACAGGGGCGGGTTTCGAAAAACTGTTTTTT. It encodes CASSSTGAGFEKLFF.

The rearrangement links TRBV28 to TRBJ2-7; D unclear. Germline assignment: CDR1 MDHEN and CDR2 SYDVKM. Trimming shortened V by 3 bases and J by 6 bases, and 12 bases separated the two germline ends. The CDR3 loop spans 13 amino acids. In DNA, the CDR3 is TGTGCCAGCAGTTTGCTCCCAGGCGCCGAGCAGTACTTC. The encoded protein is CASSLLPGAEQYF.

The chain links TRBV6-1 to TRBJ2-3, with D maybe TRBD1 (5 bases). This CDR3 region has 13 residues. Germline loops: CDR1 MNHNS, CDR2 SASEGT. Deletions cut 6 bases from V and 4 bases from J, with 11 bases between. The CDR3 DNA follows: TGTGCCAGCAGCCCGGTAGGGGCAGATACGCAGTATTTT. Its translation: CASSPVGADTQYF.

V gene TRBV28 combines with J gene TRBJ2-7; D remains ambiguous. Germline V gives CDR1 MDHEN, CDR2 SYDVKM. This CDR3 spans 14 amino acids. V was clipped by 2 bases and J by 3 bases, with 11 bases between them. The CDR3 loop is CASSLRLRFYEQYF. CDR3 coding DNA: TGTGCCAGCAGTTTACGATTGAGGTTCTACGAGCAGTACTTC. The complete variable domain, with remaining parts taken from reference TRBV28 and TRBJ2-7, reads DVKVTQSSRYLVKRTGEKVFLECVQDMDHENMFWYRQDPGLGLRLIYFSYDVKMKEKGDIPEGYSVSREKKERFSLILESASTNQTSMYLCASSLRLRFYEQYFGPGTRLTVT.

The CDR3 nucleotides read TGTGCCAGCAGAAGGACTAGTTCCTCCTACGAGCAGTACTTC. Translating gives CASRRTSSSYEQYF. The chain joins TRBV28 to TRBJ2-7, with TRBD2 matching over 7 bases. This CDR3 region has 14 residues. V shed 6 bases, J shed 0 bases, and the junction held 5 bases outside the gene matches. The germline V gene encodes CDR1 MDHEN and CDR2 SYDVKM.

The chain carries TRBV2 and TRBJ2-7, with D possibly matching TRBD1 (5 bases). V gave up 2 bases and J gave up 3 bases, with 8 bases separating them. CDR3 length: 13 residues. Germline CDR1 SNHLY, CDR2 FYNNEI. Here the CDR3 DNA reads TGTGCCAGCAGTGAAAGGGGCATCTACGAGCAGTACTTC. Protein product: CASSERGIYEQYF.